This TCR beta chain was profiled in a study of shared clonotypes between healthy human individuals. Whole-study context: Ranging from 18 to 49 in age, donors were a couple of women and a few men. Study results and limitations: Investigators expected sequencing depth to affect clonotype sharing among donors.

V was trimmed by 5 bases and J by 0 bases, leaving 11 bases between them. This CDR3 has 14 amino acids. Germline CDR1 MDHEN, CDR2 SYDVKM. Profiled with immunoSEQ multiplex PCR; TCRdb holds only in-frame clones, not every one. The profile shows 450,000 to 700,000 clones, around 95% of them singletons. Remarks on this clone: Its antigen is as yet unknown.

In the naive CD8 group, cells lacked CD45RO and were positively selected for CCR7, so terminally differentiated effector memory CD45RA+ cells were left out. The sample taken for sequencing was naive CD8+ T cells sorted from blood. The TCR comes from a woman under 40 in good health. This sequence joins TRBV28 and TRBJ2-7; D may be TRBD1 (5 bases). CDR3 DNA sequence: TGTGCCAGCAGTGTTCAGGGAAGCTCCTACGAGCAGTACTTC. Protein product: CASSVQGSSYEQYF.